This entry lists 2 T cell receptor beta chains sequenced from one sample in a study of shared clonotypes between healthy human individuals. The data were produced by immunoSEQ multiplex PCR, yet TCRdb's version contains in-frame clones alone and is incomplete. In the table there are 2.5 million or so clones, approximately 90% of which are singletons. Sequencing was performed on naive CD4+ T cells sorted from blood. Subset indicated: CD45RA+ positively selected. All receptors come from a man aged 18 to 30 in good health.

The chain combines TRBV5-1 with TRBJ2-7; 7 bases line up with TRBD2. The trim removed 0 bases at V and 4 bases at J, leaving 10 bases unmatched. Germline CDR1 and CDR2: SGHRS and YFSETQ. There are 16 residues in the CDR3. CDR3 region: CASSLGGGSLIYEQYF. CDR3 coding DNA: TGCGCCAGCAGCTTGGGGGGCGGGAGCTTGATATACGAGCAGTACTTC.

This chain connects TRBV6-1 to TRBJ2-7; D is undetermined. This CDR3 is 13 amino acids long. From germline, CDR1 is MNHNS and CDR2 SASEGT. Trimming removed 1 base from V and 7 bases from J, with 11 bases in between. Written as DNA, the CDR3 is TGTGCCAGCAGTGAAGTAGCCGCCGGGGAGCAGTACTTC. Protein product: CASSEVAAGEQYF.